The 21 T cell receptor beta chains listed next were all sequenced from one sample in a study of breast tumors, draining lymph nodes, adjacent tissues (dated by TCRdb to 2015 to 2016). Lymph node samples were obtained from the axillary draining lymph nodes of breast cancer patients. Libraries were made using multiplex PCR. The sequencer listed for this sample is Illumina HiSeq 2000. TCRdb reprocessing: public reads trimmed at Q25 with fastp, clones called with MiXCR, in-frame beta chains kept. When rows share a CDR3 protein, they turn into one entry using the most common DNA and genes. This sample is represented by 120,000 or so distinct CDR3 sequences; just under 20% of them were singletons. More than 3% of the sample is held by the ten biggest clonotypes. The sequenced sample consisted of axillary lymph node tissue. The receptors shown here come from a female donor with breast cancer. Some clones in this sample may be carry-over from other donors' samples.

This clonotype came up a few times. The chain couples TRBV5-1 to TRBJ2-6; D is possibly TRBD1 (6 bases). The CDR3 length is 14 residues. Trimming removed 6 bases at V and 2 bases at J, with 9 bases between. Germline CDR1 SGHRS, CDR2 YFSETQ. Written as DNA, the CDR3 is TGCGCCAGCAACAGGGAAACTGGGGCCAACGTCCTGACTTTC. It specifies CASNRETGANVLTF.

This clonotype occurred many times. The rearrangement joins TRBV7-9 to TRBJ2-2, with 11 nucleotides matching TRBD2. Germline lookup yields CDR1 SEHNR and CDR2 FQNEAQ (reference sequence). This CDR3 contains 16 residues. Losses at the gene ends were 5 bases for V and 0 bases for J; bases not matched to a gene: 2. The CDR3 reads CASSRLAGTNTGELFF. In DNA form, the CDR3 reads TGTGCCAGCAGCCGACTAGCGGGGACGAACACCGGGGAGCTGTTTTTT. The complete variable domain, with remaining parts taken from reference TRBV7-9 and TRBJ2-2, reads DTGVSQNPRHKITKRGQNVTFRCDPISEHNRLYWYRQTLGQGPEFLTYFQNEAQLEKSRLLSDRFSAERPKGSFSTLEIQRTEQGDSAMYLCASSRLAGTNTGELFFGEGSRLTVL.

Remarks on this clonotype: With a much larger clone just one base away, this may be a read error. V usage is TRBV5-1 and J usage is TRBJ1-3; possible D gene TRBD1, 5 bases. Trimming pared 3 bases from V and 0 bases from J, leaving 10 bases between. The V gene's germline CDR1 is SGHRS and CDR2 YFSETQ. The CDR3 consists of 15 residues. The CDR3 DNA is TGCGCCAGCAGCTCGGGGCAGAGCTCTGGAAACACCATATATTTT. It specifies CASSSGQSSGNTIYF.

With respect to this clonotype: Just one base apart from a much larger clone, this may be a read error. The conserved phenylalanine or tryptophan normally closing the CDR3 is absent here, so this likely arose from a read error. The chain links TRBV3-1 to TRBJ1-2; TRBD1 is a possible D gene (6 bases). V was clipped by 7 bases and J by 2 bases, with 11 bases between them. Germline assignment: CDR1 LGHDT and CDR2 YNNKEL (reference sequence). This CDR3 is 13 amino acids long. This CDR3 reads CASKRGGNYGYTL. DNA of the CDR3: TGTGCCAGCAAAAGGGGGGGGAACTATGGCTACACCCTC.

The chain uses TRBV18 and TRBJ1-5; no reliable D call. Germline V CDR1 and CDR2: KGHSH, LQKENI. V was cut by 3 bases and J by 9 bases, with 15 bases left in between. The length of the CDR3 is 14 residues. CDR3 DNA: TGTGCCAGCTCACCCTCTAAGAGCGGTTGGCCCCAGCATTTT. Translating gives CASSPSKSGWPQHF.

There are many counts of this clonotype. This chain uses TRBV20-1 with TRBJ1-5; weak D call: TRBD1 (5 bases). The V and J ends lost 3 bases and 1 base respectively, with 7 bases between them. The germline CDR1 and CDR2 sequences are DFQATT and SNEGSKA (reference sequence). The CDR3 spans 13 residues. The CDR3 DNA is TGCAGTGCTAGTCGGGACAGCAATCAGCCCCAGCATTTT. Translating gives CSASRDSNQPQHF.

This clonotype was detected once. A junction end diverges from the germline sequence, so it may reflect a read error. The rearrangement joins TRBV2 to TRBJ2-7; no reliable D call. The CDR3 is made up of 14 amino acids. Germline CDR1 is SNHLY and CDR2 is FYNNEI. This chain's CDR3 is CASKSSASAYERYF. Written as DNA, the CDR3 is TGTGCCAGCAAGAGCTCCGCATCGGCCTACGAGCGGTACTTC.

This clonotype was picked up many times. V gene TRBV7-9 combines with J gene TRBJ1-2; D gene uncertain. This CDR3 contains 12 residues. Trimming stripped 1 base from V and 7 bases from J, with 7 bases between. Germline CDR1 SEHNR, CDR2 FQNEAQ (reference sequence). The CDR3 bases are TGTGCCAGCAGCTTAGGTGACGGTGGCTACACCTTC. It translates to CASSLGDGGYTF.

On this clonotype: A much larger clone differs by one base, so this may be a read error. CDR3 sequence reads: CASNGGIENEKLSF. CDR3 DNA sequence: TGTGCCAGCAATGGGGGGATAGAAAATGAAAAACTGTCTTTT. This rearrangement joins TRBV11-2 to TRBJ1-4, with a weak D call TRBD1 (5 bases). Looked up from germline, CDR1 is SGHAT and CDR2 is FQNNGV. This CDR3 contains 14 residues.

This clonotype was seen a single time. Since a much larger clone is just one base distant, this may be a read error. This likely comes from a read error, as the CDR3 has no conserved phenylalanine or tryptophan at its end. This rearrangement joins TRBV6-6 to TRBJ2-1; D remains ambiguous. The CDR3 loop spans 12 amino acids. The germline CDR1 and CDR2 sequences are MNHNY and SVGAGI (reference sequence). Trimming removed 0 bases from V and 7 bases from J, with 4 bases in between. Here the CDR3 DNA reads TGTGCCAGCAGTTACTCCCAGAATGAGCAGTTCTCC. Its protein product is CASSYSQNEQFS.

This clonotype has a count of ten or more. This chain joins TRBV7-9 and TRBJ2-7, with D tentatively TRBD1 or TRBD2 (5 bases each). The V gene's germline CDR1 is SEHNR and CDR2 FQNEAQ (reference sequence). The length of the CDR3 is 14 residues. Trimming took 4 bases from V and 3 from J, leaving 13 bases between them. The CDR3 DNA sequence: TGTGCCAGCAGCTATGATCGGGGCGGCTACGAGCAGTACTTC. Translating it yields CASSYDRGGYEQYF.

Many counts were recorded for this clonotype. This chain uses TRBV27 with TRBJ2-3; TRBD1 agrees at 8 bases. The CDR3 spans 16 residues. The ends lost 5 bases at V and 1 base at J; junction bases unmatched: 8. Germline lookup yields CDR1 MNHEY and CDR2 SMNVEV (reference sequence). The CDR3: CASSRTDRAGTDTQYF. The CDR3 DNA is TGTGCCAGCAGTCGCACGGACAGGGCTGGCACAGATACGCAGTATTTT.

For this clonotype: With a much larger clone just one base away, this may be a read error. V and J are TRBV5-1 and TRBJ1-2; 9 bases are a match to TRBD1. The CDR3 spans 16 residues. Germline values: CDR1 SGHRS, CDR2 YFSETQ. The CDR3 protein is CASSWGQGKANYDYTF. The DNA for the CDR3 is TGCGCCAGCAGCTGGGGACAGGGAAAAGCTAACTATGACTACACCTTC.

The sample holds many counts of this clonotype. This rearrangement joins TRBV20-1 to TRBJ2-7; D call uncertain. Germline V gene data show CDR1 as DFQATT and CDR2 as SNEGSKA (reference sequence). This CDR3 has 14 amino acids. Trimming shortened V by 3 bases and J by 2 bases, and 14 bases separated the two germline ends. The CDR3 sequence: CSARRRRNTYEQYF. Here the CDR3 DNA reads TGCAGTGCTAGGAGACGACGGAATACCTACGAGCAGTACTTC.

This sequence joins TRBV28 and TRBJ1-1; D gene unclear. Germline V gene lookup returns CDR1 MDHEN and CDR2 SYDVKM. V was trimmed by 6 bases and J by 0 bases, leaving 17 bases between them. The CDR3 extends over 16 amino acids. In DNA form, the CDR3 reads TGTGCCAGCAGCCCAATTCAAGGACGTTTGAACACTGAAGCTTTCTTT. Translated: CASSPIQGRLNTEAFF.

This clonotype has more than one count but fewer than ten. The chain uses TRBV4-2 and TRBJ1-4, with D perhaps TRBD1 (5 bases). The CDR3 is 15 amino acids. Trimming removed 2 bases at V and 3 bases at J, with 10 bases between. CDR1 is LGHNA and CDR2 is YNFKEQ in the germline V gene. This CDR3 reads CASSQYSGPNEKLFF. The CDR3 DNA sequence: TGTGCCAGCAGCCAATACTCAGGGCCTAATGAAAAACTGTTTTTT.

On this clonotype itself: One junction end disagrees with the germline gene, perhaps due to a read error. The chain uses TRBV2 and TRBJ1-2, with D possibly TRBD1 on 6 matching bases. The CDR3 consists of 13 residues. CDR1 and CDR2 from the germline V gene are SNHLY and FYNNEI. The CDR3 here is CAGSDRPGVGCTF. CDR3 DNA sequence: TGTGCCGGCAGTGACCGGCCAGGGGTAGGCTGCACCTTC.

There are many counts of this clonotype. The rearrangement joins TRBV27 to TRBJ2-7, with 7 nucleotides matching TRBD2. The V and J ends lost 6 bases and 0 bases, in that order; junction bases with no gene match: 14. CDR3 length: 17 residues. In germline, CDR1 is MNHEY, CDR2 SMNVEV (reference sequence). The CDR3 DNA follows: TGTGCCAGCAGCTTACAACCCCCACTAGCGAACTCCTACGAGCAGTACTTC. Its translation: CASSLQPPLANSYEQYF.

This clonotype was seen many times. The chain links TRBV10-2 to TRBJ2-2, with D perhaps matching TRBD2 (6 bases). The CDR3 length is 18 residues. The germline CDR1 and CDR2 sequences are WSHSY and SAAADI. Trimming stripped 6 bases from V and 3 bases from J, with 23 bases between. The CDR3 spells CASRTLRGGGKDTGELFF. The DNA for the CDR3 is TGCGCCAGCAGGACCCTACGTGGGGGAGGAAAGGACACCGGGGAGCTGTTTTTT.

Turning to this clonotype: This may stem from a read error, because a much larger clone lies one nucleotide away. The rearrangement links TRBV6-6 to TRBJ1-2; TRBD1 agrees at 9 bases. CDR1 MNHNY and CDR2 SVGAGI come from the germline V gene (reference sequence). The CDR3 loop spans 14 amino acids. In nucleotides, the CDR3 is TGTGCCAGCAGTTTTACAGGGGGCGAGAATGGCCACACCTTC. Its translation is CASSFTGGENGHTF.

This clonotype came up many times. This CDR3 reads CASSVWGGRSPLHF. As DNA, the CDR3 is TGTGCCAGCAGCGTTTGGGGGGGCCGCTCACCCCTCCACTTT. The genes are TRBV5-6 and TRBJ1-6; D possibly corresponds to TRBD1 (6 bases). Germline V lookup: CDR1 SGHDT, CDR2 YYEEEE. This CDR3 is 14 amino acids long. V lost 4 bases, J lost 10 bases, and 15 bases lay in between.